There are a few counts of the clone carrying this TCR beta chain. The source of the sample is a study of T cells in Graves' hyperthyroidism and ophthalmopathy. The CDR3 is 19 residues long. J was trimmed by 10 bases and V by 0 bases; bases with no gene match: 16. The germline CDR1 and CDR2 sequences are LNHNV and YYDKDF (reference sequence). Amplification of TCR beta CDR3 regions was performed using RNA transcripts as template. First-round RT-PCR of the TCR CDR3 relied on the HTBI primer set. Via MiXCR, TCRdb re-called the multiplex PCR reads, giving one row per CDR3 protein. This sample has under 350,000 distinct CDR3 sequences, with 15% to 20% found just once.

Specimen: blood. The receptor's source is a woman in her forties or fifties with Graves' hyperthyroidism. V usage is TRBV15 and J usage is TRBJ2-1, with 12 bases aligning to TRBD2. The CDR3 DNA follows: TGTGCCACCAGCAGAGATTGGGGGACCCTAGCGGGAGGGCCCCAGGAGCAGTTCTTC. Translation: CATSRDWGTLAGGPQEQFF.